This T cell receptor beta chain derives from a study of T cell changes during pregnancy in multiple sclerosis (dated by TCRdb to between 2018 and 2021). Context from the whole study: The study looked at changes in the T cell repertoire across pregnancy in women with multiple sclerosis.

The CDR3, from cysteine to phenylalanine, totals 12 residues. CDR3 DNA is the only sequence kept; it has 36 bases, read in frame from the first base. From a lookup of the germline V gene (reference sequence), CDR1 and CDR2 are LNHNV and YYDKDF. From V the trimming removes 6 bases and from J it removes 7 bases, while the gene matches leave 1 base of the junction unaccounted for. With regard to this clone: Its cognate antigen has yet to be identified. Base quality data are lacking; no much larger clone is found one base away.

Library preparation was by the immunoSEQ multiplex PCR assay. The table comes from immuneACCESS by way of TCRdb, which keeps in-frame sequences with V and J called. Part of the clones is missing from these tables; in studies checked, under half for an unresolved V gene and the rest for unknown reasons. The table for this sample lists tens of thousands of clones; roughly 90% of them were counted only once. The ten largest clones capture approximately 9.5% of the sample. The TCR sequence derives from a female donor in good health, enrolled as a control in a pregnancy study. The material was peripheral blood, obtained after pregnancy. The sequence links TRBV15 to TRBJ2-1; TRBD1 aligns with 9 central bases. In nucleotides, the sequence is TGTGCCACCAGGGACAGGGGAAATGAGCAGTTCTTC. The translation is CATRDRGNEQFF.